Each of the 28 T cell receptor beta chains below was sequenced from the same sample in a study of T cells in Graves' hyperthyroidism and ophthalmopathy. Amplification yielded TCR beta CDR3 regions, with RNA transcripts as the source. The primer set for the first-round RT-PCR of the TCR CDR3 was HTBI. From the multiplex PCR reads, TCRdb called clonotypes with MiXCR, one entry per CDR3 protein. The repertoire holds some 800,000 distinct CDR3 sequences, with around 39% as singletons. The sequenced sample consisted of blood. These receptors all stem from a man younger than 30 with Graves' hyperthyroidism.

J is TRBJ1-6 and V is TRBV10-3; D is unclear. This CDR3 comprises 15 residues. Trimming cost V 0 bases and J 7 bases, with 10 bases left between them. Germline CDR1 reads ENHRY; CDR2 reads SYGVKD. This chain's CDR3 is CAISESAEFNSPLHF. The CDR3 DNA reads TGTGCCATCAGTGAGTCGGCGGAATTCAATTCACCCCTCCACTTT.

In its sample, this clonotype was seen a few times. The chain couples TRBV5-1 to TRBJ1-4; TRBD1 matches at 7 bases. From germline, CDR1 is SGHRS and CDR2 YFSETQ. The trim removed 1 base at V and 0 bases at J, leaving 9 bases unmatched. CDR3 length: 18 residues. CDR3 coding DNA: TGCGCCAGCAGCTTGACAGGGGATGCGGTAGCAACTAATGAAAAACTGTTTTTT. Encoded protein: CASSLTGDAVATNEKLFF.

V usage is TRBV9 and J usage is TRBJ1-1, with D possibly TRBD1 on 5 matching bases. Germline lookup yields CDR1 SGDLS and CDR2 YYNGEE. Trimming removed 5 bases at V and 1 base at J, with 12 bases between. The CDR3 is 14 residues long. The CDR3 sequence: CASRDGGENTEAFF. The CDR3 nucleotides read TGTGCCAGCAGAGATGGGGGGGAGAACACTGAAGCTTTCTTT.

This clonotype was seen more than once but under ten times. V and J are TRBV7-2 and TRBJ2-7; 7 bases line up with TRBD2. The germline V gene has CDR1 SGHTA and CDR2 FQGNSA. CDR3 length: 15 amino acids. After removal of 5 bases from V and 5 bases from J, the junction contained 12 bases not matched to a gene. The CDR3 protein is CASSPPGGSIHEQYF. CDR3 coding DNA: TGTGCCAGCAGCCCCCCGGGCGGGAGCATCCACGAGCAGTACTTC.

In this sample, this clonotype turned up many times. V is TRBV5-5 and J is TRBJ2-2, with D perhaps being TRBD1 or TRBD2 (5 bases each). Trimming pared 7 bases from V and 7 bases from J, leaving 14 bases between. The germline V gene encodes CDR1 SGHKS and CDR2 YYEKEE (reference sequence). CDR3 length: 13 amino acids. CDR3 sequence (DNA): TGTGCCAGCCGCGAGGGGTCGGACGGGGAGCTGTTTTTT. The encoded protein is CASREGSDGELFF.

This chain joins TRBV27 and TRBJ1-5, with D tentatively TRBD1 (6 bases). The CDR3 is made up of 14 amino acids. V was shortened by 2 bases and J by 5 bases, with 10 bases between the two germline ends. CDR1 and CDR2 (germline): MNHEY, SMNVEV (reference sequence). The CDR3 spells CASSLRGSYQPQHF. The CDR3 nucleotides are TGTGCCAGCAGTTTAAGGGGGTCATATCAGCCCCAGCATTTT.

V usage is TRBV4-1 and J usage is TRBJ2-7; TRBD2 matches at 12 bases. The CDR3 runs 15 residues. V dropped 1 base and J dropped 7; count of bases not matched to a gene: 5. Germline V CDR1 and CDR2: MGHRA, YSYEKL. The CDR3 DNA follows: TGCGCCAGCAGCCAAGGACTAGCGGGAGCGGTAGAGCAGTACTTC. Its protein product is CASSQGLAGAVEQYF.

Note on this clonotype: Just one base apart from a much larger clone, this may be a read error. The CDR3 bases are TGCAGTGCTAGTCCGGGAAGTAGAAACACCATATATTTT. Amino acid sequence: CSASPGSRNTIYF. The rearrangement links TRBV20-1 to TRBJ1-3; D gene ambiguous. Deletions cut 3 bases from V and 5 bases from J, with 11 bases between. The length of the CDR3 is 13 residues. Germline V CDR1 and CDR2: DFQATT, SNEGSKA (reference sequence).

The chain uses TRBV10-2 and TRBJ1-6; a possible D gene is TRBD1 (6 bases). Germline V CDR1 and CDR2: WSHSY, SAAADI. The V gene lost 3 bases and the J gene lost 3 bases, with 12 bases spanning the gap. The CDR3 is 16 residues long. The CDR3 DNA reads as TGCGCCAGCAGTGAAGTCGGACAGATCTATAATTCACCCCTCCACTTT. It is translated as CASSEVGQIYNSPLHF.

This clonotype was observed many times. In DNA, the CDR3 is TGTGCCAGCAGCTTCGCGCGGGGACCAGAGACCCAGTACTTC. It specifies CASSFARGPETQYF. V usage is TRBV7-8 and J usage is TRBJ2-5; a weak D match, TRBD2 (6 bases). CDR1 and CDR2 from the germline V gene are SGHVS and FQNEAQ. The V end lost 3 bases, the J end lost 4 bases, and 12 bases lay between the germline ends. This CDR3 contains 14 residues.

This chain connects TRBV3-1 to TRBJ1-4; D is unresolved. The germline CDR1 and CDR2 sequences are LGHDT and YNNKEL (reference sequence). The V and J ends lost 4 bases and 4 bases respectively, with 7 bases between them. The CDR3 is 13 amino acids. The DNA for the CDR3 is TGTGCCAGCAGCCCCCGGGTTAATGAAAAACTGTTTTTT. It translates to CASSPRVNEKLFF.

About this clonotype itself: This sequence may be a read error, since a much larger clone differs from it by one base. This rearrangement joins TRBV11-2 to TRBJ1-6, with D possibly matching TRBD1 (5 bases). This CDR3 is built from 12 residues. Germline assignment: CDR1 SGHAT and CDR2 FQNNGV. The CDR3 coding sequence is TGTGCCAGCAGGACGGGACGTTCACTCCTCCACTTT. Translated: CASRTGRSLLHF. The full variable domain, completed using reference TRBV11-2 and TRBJ1-6, is EAGVAQSPRYKIIEKRQSVAFWCNPISGHATLYWYQQILGQGPKLLIQFQNNGVVDDSQLPKDRFSAERLKGVDSTLKIQPAKLEDSAVYLCASRTGRSLLHFGNGTRLTVT.

This clonotype was observed at least ten times. The rearrangement uses TRBV7-3 and TRBJ2-5; D uncertain. Germline loops: CDR1 SGHTA, CDR2 FQGTGA. CDR3 length: 14 residues. V lost 4 bases and J 5 bases, leaving 14 bases between the germline ends. For the CDR3, the DNA is TGTGCCAGCAGCTCGGGTTCAATCAGGGAGACCCAGTACTTC. Residues: CASSSGSIRETQYF.

This clonotype was counted ten times or more. V gene TRBV29-1 combines with J gene TRBJ1-1; D not certain. Germline-derived CDR1 and CDR2 are SQVTM and ANQGSEA. The germline V and J ends were trimmed by 8 bases and 5 bases, with 18 bases remaining between them. The CDR3 is 13 residues long. CDR3 loop: CSFRLDTGTEAFF. The CDR3 nucleotides read TGCAGCTTTCGACTCGATACCGGGACTGAAGCTTTCTTT.

In its sample, this clonotype was seen a few times. The J gene is TRBJ2-2, the V gene TRBV5-8, with D perhaps matching TRBD1 or TRBD2 (6 bases each). Germline CDR1 SGHTS, CDR2 YDEGEE. V was pared by 8 bases and J by 4 bases, with 18 bases between. CDR3 length equals 15 residues. The CDR3 nucleotides are TGTGCCAGTCGGGTCGAGGGGGGCCGCACCGGGGAGCTGTTTTTT. This codes for CASRVEGGRTGELFF.

This clonotype showed up many times. The chain links TRBV11-2 to TRBJ2-5; D gene ambiguous. Germline-derived CDR1 and CDR2 are SGHAT and FQNNGV. V gave up 8 bases and J gave up 4 bases, with 8 bases separating them. The CDR3 contains 11 residues. The CDR3 DNA reads as TGTGCCAGCGGGGTACGAGAGACCCAGTACTTC. Its protein product is CASGVRETQYF.

This clonotype has ten or more counts. This chain connects TRBV15 to TRBJ2-7; the D gene is possibly TRBD1 (6 bases). CDR3 length equals 13 residues. Per germline, CDR1 LNHNV and CDR2 YYDKDF (reference sequence). V was shortened by 5 bases and J by 5 bases, with 13 bases between the two germline ends. The CDR3 sequence is CATSPGTLDEQYF. In nucleotides, the CDR3 is TGTGCCACCAGCCCAGGGACATTAGACGAGCAGTACTTC.

As for this clonotype: With a much larger clone just one base away, this may be a read error. The chain combines TRBV2 with TRBJ1-2; D unclear. This CDR3 contains 14 residues. Germline V gene sequence: CDR1 SNHLY, CDR2 FYNNEI. V was clipped by 4 bases and J by 1 base, with 10 bases between them. The CDR3 nucleotides are TGTGCCAGCAGTGGCGCATGGGATAACTATGGCTACACCTTC. Residues: CASSGAWDNYGYTF.

This clonotype was picked up many times. The rearrangement joins TRBV7-6 to TRBJ1-3; D may be TRBD1 (5 bases). V lost 4 bases, J lost 1 base, and 11 bases lay in between. CDR1 and CDR2 (germline): SGHVS, FNYEAQ. The CDR3 runs 15 residues. The chain's CDR3 is CASSSQTASGNTIYF. CDR3 DNA: TGTGCCAGCAGCTCTCAGACAGCTTCTGGAAACACCATATATTTT.

The rearrangement links TRBV7-2 to TRBJ1-4; D might be TRBD1 (5 bases). This CDR3 spans 17 amino acids. CDR1 and CDR2 from the germline V gene are SGHTA and FQGNSA. V was cut by 1 base and J by 5 bases, with 17 bases left in between. The CDR3, as DNA: TGTGCCAGCAGCTTAGGTCGCCGTGGGGCCGCAAATGAAAAACTGTTTTTT. Protein: CASSLGRRGAANEKLFF.

The CDR3 spells CASSKEDFGYTF. The DNA of the CDR3 is TGTGCCAGCAGCAAAGAGGATTTTGGCTACACCTTC. This chain uses TRBV7-9 with TRBJ1-2; no clear D gene. Germline V gene sequence: CDR1 SEHNR, CDR2 FQNEAQ (reference sequence). The CDR3 has 12 residues. V was pared by 5 bases and J by 7 bases, with 11 bases between. Drawing the rest from reference TRBV7-9 and TRBJ1-2, the complete variable domain is DTGVSQNPRHKITKRGQNVTFRCDPISEHNRLYWYRQTLGQGPEFLTYFQNEAQLEKSRLLSDRFSAERPKGSFSTLEIQRTEQGDSAMYLCASSKEDFGYTFGSGTRLTVV.

This clonotype has only one observation. Since a much larger clone is just one base distant, this may be a read error. The CDR3 end shows no conserved phenylalanine or tryptophan, and so a read error is likely. The V gene is TRBV7-2, the J gene TRBJ1-1, with D possibly being TRBD1 (5 bases). With 6 bases removed from V and 0 bases from J, the gap between germline ends came to 11 bases. Germline loops: CDR1 SGHTA, CDR2 FQGNSA. There are 14 residues in the CDR3. CDR3 DNA sequence: TGTGCCAGCAGTGACGGGACGGTGAACACTGAAGCTTTCCTT. This encodes CASSDGTVNTEAFL.

This clonotype was picked up one time. The junction departs from germline at one end; a sequencing error may be responsible. This chain joins TRBV7-9 and TRBJ1-1, with a weak D call TRBD1 (5 bases). The CDR3 loop spans 14 amino acids. Germline V gene sequence: CDR1 SEHNR, CDR2 FQNEAQ (reference sequence). CDR3 in DNA: TGCGCCAGCAGCCAGGGTCCGGGGAGCACTGAAGCTTTCTTT. This encodes CASSQGPGSTEAFF.

As for this clonotype: At one boundary the junction diverges from the germline segment, which might be a read error. CDR3 sequence: CASSQELAGGDERYF. CDR3 bases: TGCGCCAGCAGCCAAGAACTAGCGGGAGGCGACGAGCGGTACTTC. V and J are TRBV9 and TRBJ2-7; 12 bases line up with TRBD2. The CDR3 has 15 residues. CDR1 and CDR2 (germline): SGDLS, YYNGEE.

The genes are TRBV29-1 and TRBJ2-7; D is perhaps TRBD1 (5 bases). CDR3 size: 13 residues. Trimming removed 8 bases at V and 2 bases at J, with 16 bases between. CDR1 SQVTM and CDR2 ANQGSEA come from the germline V gene. This CDR3 is CSSEARVTYEQYF. The CDR3 DNA sequence: TGCAGCAGTGAAGCCAGGGTTACCTACGAGCAGTACTTC.

The rearrangement joins TRBV15 to TRBJ2-6; D may match TRBD1 or TRBD2 (5 bases each). Germline V gene lookup returns CDR1 LNHNV and CDR2 YYDKDF (reference sequence). This CDR3 has 17 amino acids. Trimming removed 3 bases from V and 0 bases from J, with 12 bases in between. The CDR3 DNA follows: TGTGCCACCAGCAGCACGGGGACGGGCTCTGGGGCCAACGTCCTGACTTTC. Its protein product is CATSSTGTGSGANVLTF.

This clonotype was counted once. A much bigger clone sits one base away, suggesting this may be a read error. The chain links TRBV9 to TRBJ1-1; 9 positions agree with TRBD1. The ends lost 6 bases at V and 3 bases at J; junction bases unmatched: 15. Germline loops: CDR1 SGDLS, CDR2 YYNGEE. The CDR3 is 17 amino acids. The CDR3 loop reads CASIPVGQGTKDTEAFF. The CDR3 DNA reads as TGTGCCAGCATCCCTGTGGGACAGGGTACGAAGGACACTGAAGCTTTCTTT.

This chain links TRBV4-3 with TRBJ2-7, with a tentative D call TRBD2 (5 bases). In germline, CDR1 is LGHNA, CDR2 YSLEER. This CDR3 spans 16 amino acids. Trimming cost V 1 base and J 2 bases, with 15 bases left between them. CDR3 region: CASSQGTGGLTYEQYF. The DNA for the CDR3 is TGCGCCAGCAGCCAAGGCACCGGTGGACTCACCTACGAGCAGTACTTC.